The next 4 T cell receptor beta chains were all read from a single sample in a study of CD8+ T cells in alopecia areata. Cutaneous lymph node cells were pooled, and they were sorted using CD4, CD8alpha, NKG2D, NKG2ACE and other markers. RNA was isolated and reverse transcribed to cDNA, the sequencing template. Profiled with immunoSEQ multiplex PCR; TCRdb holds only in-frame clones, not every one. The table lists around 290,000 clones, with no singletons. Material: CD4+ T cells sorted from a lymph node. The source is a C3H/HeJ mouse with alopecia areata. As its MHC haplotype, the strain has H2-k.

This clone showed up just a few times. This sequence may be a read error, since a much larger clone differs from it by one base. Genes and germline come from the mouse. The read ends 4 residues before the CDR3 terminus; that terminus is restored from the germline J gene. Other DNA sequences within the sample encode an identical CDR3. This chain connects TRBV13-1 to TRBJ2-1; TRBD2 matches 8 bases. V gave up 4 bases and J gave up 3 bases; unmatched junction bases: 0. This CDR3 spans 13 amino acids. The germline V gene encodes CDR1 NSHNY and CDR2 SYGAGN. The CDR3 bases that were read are TGTGCCAGCAGTCTGGGGGGCTATGCT. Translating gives CASSLGGYA. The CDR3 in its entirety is CASSLGGYAEQFF.

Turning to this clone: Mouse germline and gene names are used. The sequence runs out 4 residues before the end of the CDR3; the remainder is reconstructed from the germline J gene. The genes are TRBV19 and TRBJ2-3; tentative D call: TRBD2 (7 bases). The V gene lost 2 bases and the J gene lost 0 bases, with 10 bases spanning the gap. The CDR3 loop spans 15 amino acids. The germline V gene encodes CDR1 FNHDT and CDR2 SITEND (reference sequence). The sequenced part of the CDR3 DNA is TGTGCCAGCAGTATCTGGGGGCCTAGTGCAGAA. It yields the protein CASSIWGPSAE. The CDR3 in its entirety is CASSIWGPSAETLYF. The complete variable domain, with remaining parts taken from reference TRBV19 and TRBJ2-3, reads GGIITQTPKFLIGQEGQKLTLKCQQNFNHDTMYWYRQDSGKGLRLIYYSITENDLQKGDLSEGYDASREKKSSFSLTVTSAQKNEMAVFLCASSIWGPSAETLYFGSGTRLTVL.

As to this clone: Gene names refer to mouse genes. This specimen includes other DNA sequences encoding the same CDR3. The CDR3 DNA, read in part, is TGTGCCAGCGGTGGTGACTGGGGTAGTGCAGAA. Protein: CASGGDWGSAE. The entire CDR3 is CASGGDWGSAETLYF. The chain couples TRBV13-2 to TRBJ2-3; 8 bases map to TRBD2. From the germline J gene comes the end of the CDR3, since the read stops 4 residues before it. Per germline, CDR1 NNHNN and CDR2 SYGAGS (reference sequence). V lost 3 bases and J lost 0; bases outside the gene matches: 3. This CDR3 is 15 amino acids long.

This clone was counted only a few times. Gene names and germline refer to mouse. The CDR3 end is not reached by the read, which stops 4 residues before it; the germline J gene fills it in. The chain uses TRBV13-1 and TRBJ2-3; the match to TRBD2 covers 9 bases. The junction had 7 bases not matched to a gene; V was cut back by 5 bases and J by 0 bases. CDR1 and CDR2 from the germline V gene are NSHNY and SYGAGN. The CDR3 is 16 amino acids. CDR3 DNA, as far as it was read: TGTGCCAGCAGCCCCGGGACTGGGAATAGTGCAGAA. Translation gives CASSPGTGNSAE. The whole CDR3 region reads CASSPGTGNSAETLYF.